Shown below are 27 T cell receptor beta chains from a single sample sequenced in a study of pediatric ulcerative colitis. TCRdb's table, derived via immunoSEQ multiplex PCR, lists solely in-frame clones and lacks some. The sample has about 64,000 clones; about 80% are singletons. Sequencing input: blood. The receptors were gathered from a boy under 18 with moderate ulcerative colitis.

This chain links TRBV5-1 with TRBJ2-7, with 8 bases lining up with TRBD1. The CDR3 spans 14 residues. Germline V gene sequence: CDR1 SGHRS, CDR2 YFSETQ. V gave up 5 bases and J gave up 6 bases; unmatched junction bases: 10. The CDR3 protein is CASSLTGASGEQYF. The CDR3 DNA follows: TGCGCCAGCAGTCTGACAGGGGCCAGCGGCGAGCAGTACTTC.

The chain couples TRBV29-1 to TRBJ2-7; 11 nucleotides agree with TRBD1. This CDR3 region has 14 residues. The junction had 8 bases not matched to a gene; V was cut back by 4 bases and J by 6 bases. The germline V gene encodes CDR1 SQVTM and CDR2 ANQGSEA. The chain's CDR3 is CSVVLGQGVGEQYF. The CDR3 coding sequence is TGCAGCGTTGTCCTGGGACAGGGGGTGGGCGAGCAGTACTTC.

The V and J genes are TRBV9 and TRBJ2-7; D is perhaps TRBD2 (5 bases). The germline gives CDR1 SGDLS, CDR2 YYNGEE. This CDR3 has 15 residues. Deletions cut 0 bases from V and 0 bases from J, with 10 bases between. The CDR3 loop is CASSVGSGVSYEQYF. CDR3 nucleotides: TGTGCCAGCAGCGTAGGGAGCGGCGTCTCCTACGAGCAGTACTTC.

This sequence joins TRBV6-6 and TRBJ2-7, with a weak D call TRBD2 (5 bases). Germline lookup yields CDR1 MNHNY and CDR2 SVGAGI (reference sequence). Trimming removed 7 bases at V and 7 bases at J, with 11 bases between. The CDR3 totals 11 residues. Here the CDR3 reads CASNYGGEQYF. The DNA of the CDR3 is TGTGCCAGCAACTACGGCGGGGAGCAGTACTTC.

The rearrangement joins TRBV5-8 to TRBJ2-7; 8 nucleotides match TRBD1. Germline V lookup: CDR1 SGHTS, CDR2 YDEGEE. This CDR3 is 17 amino acids long. V was clipped by 3 bases and J by 2 bases; unmatched bases: 13. In DNA, the CDR3 is TGTGCCAGCAGCTCGTTGAGAATCCGGGACAGGACCTACGAGCAGTACTTC. This gives the protein CASSSLRIRDRTYEQYF.

This clone was found once. The J gene is TRBJ2-5, the V gene TRBV20-1; D is unresolved. The CDR3 length is 11 residues. Trimming took 3 bases from V and 10 from J, leaving 12 bases between them. CDR1 and CDR2 (germline): DFQATT, SNEGSKA (reference sequence). CDR3 bases: TGCAGTGCTAGGGGAAGACACGGCCAGTACTTC. Protein sequence: CSARGRHGQYF.

CDR3 bases: TGTGCCAGCAGCCTGAGGGACAGGGGGCCGTACGAGCAGTACTTC. Protein product: CASSLRDRGPYEQYF. This chain joins TRBV4-2 and TRBJ2-7; 12 bases line up with TRBD1. V was pared by 4 bases and J by 4 bases, with 5 bases of the junction left unmatched. In germline, CDR1 is LGHNA, CDR2 YNFKEQ. This CDR3 has 15 amino acids.

This rearrangement joins TRBV27 to TRBJ2-6; D perhaps matches TRBD2 (6 bases). V was pared by 3 bases and J by 0 bases, with 9 bases between. The CDR3 covers 16 residues. Germline CDR1 is MNHEY and CDR2 is SMNVEV (reference sequence). The DNA for the CDR3 is TGTGCCAGCAGTTTGGAGGGCCCCTCTGGGGCCAACGTCCTGACTTTC. It translates to CASSLEGPSGANVLTF.

This chain uses TRBV2 with TRBJ2-7; 7 positions match TRBD1. With 6 bases clipped from V and 5 bases from J, the junction kept 7 bases outside the gene matches. The germline V gene has CDR1 SNHLY and CDR2 FYNNEI. The CDR3 is 13 residues long. DNA for the CDR3: TGTGCCAGCAGGGACGACAGGGTTAACGAGCAGTACTTC. It translates to CASRDDRVNEQYF.

The chain employs TRBV28 and TRBJ1-1, with 10 bases matching TRBD1. The V segment lost 3 bases and the J segment 0 bases; nucleotides outside the gene matches: 4. Per the germline V gene, CDR1 is MDHEN and CDR2 is SYDVKM. The CDR3 is 16 residues long. The DNA of the CDR3 is TGTGCCAGCAGTTTTAGGGACAGGGGTATGAACACTGAAGCTTTCTTT. Amino acid sequence: CASSFRDRGMNTEAFF.

The chain's CDR3 is CAWSGSAGGDEQFF. For the CDR3, the DNA is TGTGCCTGGAGTGGATCGGCAGGGGGGGATGAGCAGTTCTTC. V and J are TRBV30 and TRBJ2-1; D tentatively reads TRBD1 or TRBD2 (7 bases each). CDR3 length equals 14 residues. Germline values: CDR1 GTSNPN, CDR2 SVGIG (reference sequence). Trimming removed 1 base at V and 8 bases at J, with 15 bases between.

The chain has TRBV7-2 and TRBJ1-2; 9 nucleotides line up with TRBD1. After removal of 5 bases from V and 4 bases from J, the junction contained 8 bases not matched to a gene. CDR1 is SGHTA and CDR2 is FQGNSA in the germline V gene. The CDR3 totals 15 residues. CDR3 loop: CASSLGTGLGYGYTF. The DNA of the CDR3 is TGTGCCAGCAGCCTTGGGACAGGGTTAGGCTATGGCTACACCTTC.

The chain is built from TRBV6-1 and TRBJ1-5, with 7 nucleotides matching TRBD1. The germline gives CDR1 MNHNS, CDR2 SASEGT. The trim removed 3 bases at V and 2 bases at J, leaving 4 bases unmatched. This CDR3 spans 15 amino acids. The CDR3, as DNA: TGTGCCAGCAGTGACAGGGGGGAAGGCAATCAGCCCCAGCATTTT. Its translation: CASSDRGEGNQPQHF.

The V call is TRBV11-2, the J call TRBJ2-7; D perhaps matches TRBD1 (5 bases). The CDR3 consists of 15 residues. Germline CDR1 reads SGHAT; CDR2 reads FQNNGV. The V gene lost 4 bases and the J gene lost 6 bases, with 19 bases spanning the gap. CDR3 loop: CASSSLVRVFSEQYF. The CDR3, as DNA: TGTGCCAGCAGCTCTCTGGTCAGGGTCTTCTCCGAGCAGTACTTC.

V is TRBV5-6 and J is TRBJ2-5; perhaps TRBD1 as D (5 bases). The CDR3 contains 13 residues. Germline V gene data show CDR1 as SGHDT and CDR2 as YYEEEE. Trimming pared 4 bases from V and 5 bases from J, leaving 12 bases between. CDR3 DNA sequence: TGTGCCAGCAGCCCCTCAGGGATCGAGACCCAGTACTTC. Translation: CASSPSGIETQYF.

V is TRBV15 and J is TRBJ2-3, with 11 bases matching TRBD1. Trimming removed 3 bases from V and 3 bases from J; junction bases left unmatched: 5. CDR1 and CDR2 from the germline V gene are LNHNV and YYDKDF (reference sequence). The CDR3 spans 16 residues. As DNA, the CDR3 is TGTGCCACCAGCAGGCCCGGACAGGGGGCTACAGATACGCAGTATTTT. Amino acids: CATSRPGQGATDTQYF.

The chain is built from TRBV19 and TRBJ2-7, with a tentative D call TRBD1 (5 bases). This CDR3 is built from 15 residues. V shed 2 bases and J shed 2 bases, with 13 bases lying between them. Germline V CDR1 and CDR2: LNHDA, SQIVND (reference sequence). In DNA form, the CDR3 reads TGTGCCAGTAGTATAATCCCGGCAGGGACCTACGAGCAGTACTTC. Protein sequence: CASSIIPAGTYEQYF.

V and J are TRBV6-5 and TRBJ1-6, with 9 bases lining up with TRBD1. The CDR3 is 15 residues long. V was clipped by 5 bases and J by 7 bases; unmatched bases: 6. The germline V gene has CDR1 MNHEY and CDR2 SVGAGI. CDR3 DNA: TGTGCCAGCAGTGCCGGGACAGGGAGAAATTCACCCCTCCACTTT. It is translated as CASSAGTGRNSPLHF.

This chain connects TRBV5-1 to TRBJ2-3, with 13 bases matching TRBD2. Unmatched junction bases numbered 15, after V lost 4 bases and J lost 1 base. Per germline, CDR1 SGHRS and CDR2 YFSETQ. The CDR3 spans 20 residues. The CDR3 DNA follows: TGCGCCAGCAGCCGGGAGGCAGTCACTAGCGGGAGGGTTGGCACAGATACGCAGTATTTT. It specifies CASSREAVTSGRVGTDTQYF.

V and J are TRBV6-1 and TRBJ2-1; tentatively, D is TRBD1 or TRBD2 (6 bases each). The CDR3 length is 13 residues. Trimming removed 4 bases from V and 6 bases from J, with 10 bases in between. Germline CDR1 is MNHNS and CDR2 is SASEGT. The CDR3 sequence is CASSVRGANEQFF. CDR3 DNA: TGTGCCAGCAGTGTGAGGGGGGCCAATGAGCAGTTCTTC.

This chain links TRBV27 with TRBJ1-1; unclear D gene. Trimming removed 3 bases at V and 7 bases at J, with 9 bases between. CDR3 length: 12 amino acids. Germline values: CDR1 MNHEY, CDR2 SMNVEV (reference sequence). CDR3 nucleotides: TGTGCCAGCAGTTTTTTGGTGGGTGAAGCTTTCTTT. Protein: CASSFLVGEAFF.

V gene TRBV7-9 combines with J gene TRBJ2-4; 9 bases are a match to TRBD1. The germline V gene has CDR1 SEHNR and CDR2 FQNEAQ (reference sequence). CDR3 size: 19 residues. Losses at the gene ends were 2 bases for V and 1 base for J; bases not matched to a gene: 12. The CDR3 nucleotides read TGTGCCAGCAGCTTACGCACCCCACAGGGGGCTGGGGCCAAAAACATTCAGTACTTC. Protein sequence: CASSLRTPQGAGAKNIQYF.

The chain employs TRBV7-8 and TRBJ2-7; D possibly corresponds to TRBD2 (6 bases). Between the trimmed V and J ends, which lost 4 bases and 0 bases, there was a span of 13 bases. The CDR3 contains 15 residues. The germline V gene encodes CDR1 SGHVS and CDR2 FQNEAQ. The CDR3 spells CASSWEAGSSYEQYF. CDR3 in DNA: TGTGCCAGCAGCTGGGAGGCCGGGAGCTCCTACGAGCAGTACTTC.

The V gene is TRBV7-8, the J gene TRBJ2-1; 7 bases line up with TRBD1. Losses at the gene ends were 5 bases for V and 2 bases for J; bases not matched to a gene: 6. CDR3 length: 15 residues. Germline V gene sequence: CDR1 SGHVS, CDR2 FQNEAQ. CDR3 sequence reads: CASSVTGVAYNEQFF. The CDR3 DNA sequence: TGTGCCAGCAGCGTTACAGGGGTGGCCTACAATGAGCAGTTCTTC.

About this clone itself: This sample also contains other DNA sequences that code for the same CDR3. The chain carries TRBV19 and TRBJ2-3, with 8 bases aligning to TRBD2. With V trimmed by 6 bases and J by 0 bases, 2 bases remained unmatched. This CDR3 is built from 14 residues. Germline V gene lookup returns CDR1 LNHDA and CDR2 SQIVND (reference sequence). CDR3 residues: CASRASGSTDTQYF. The CDR3 DNA sequence: TGTGCCAGTAGGGCTAGCGGGAGCACAGATACGCAGTATTTT.

The genes are TRBV7-3 and TRBJ2-1; no reliable D call. V gave up 2 bases and J gave up 5 bases, with 7 bases separating them. Germline V lookup: CDR1 SGHTA, CDR2 FQGTGA. The CDR3 extends over 13 amino acids. The DNA for the CDR3 is TGTGCCAGCAGCTTAGGACGGAACAATGAGCAGTTCTTC. Amino acids: CASSLGRNNEQFF.

This clone was seen only a few times. This chain joins TRBV9 and TRBJ1-4; no clear D gene. This CDR3 is 12 amino acids long. The V end lost 3 bases, the J end lost 10 bases, and 10 bases lay between the germline ends. The germline CDR1 and CDR2 sequences are SGDLS and YYNGEE. CDR3 nucleotides: TGTGCCAGCAGCGGAACAGTAGGAAAACTGTTTTTT. Its protein product is CASSGTVGKLFF.